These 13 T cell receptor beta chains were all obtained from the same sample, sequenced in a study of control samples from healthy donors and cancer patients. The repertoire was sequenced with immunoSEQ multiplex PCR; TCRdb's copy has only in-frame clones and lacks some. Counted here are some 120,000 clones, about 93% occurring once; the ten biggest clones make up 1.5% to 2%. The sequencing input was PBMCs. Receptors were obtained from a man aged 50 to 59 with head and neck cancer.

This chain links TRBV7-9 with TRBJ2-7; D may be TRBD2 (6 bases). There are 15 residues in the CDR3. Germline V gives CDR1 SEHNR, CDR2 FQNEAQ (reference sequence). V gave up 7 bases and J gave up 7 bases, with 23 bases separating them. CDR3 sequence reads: CASTLGGSRREEQYF. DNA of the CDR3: TGTGCCAGCACCCTCGGAGGCTCGCGGAGGGAAGAGCAGTACTTC. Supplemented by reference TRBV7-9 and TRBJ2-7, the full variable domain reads DTGVSQNPRHKITKRGQNVTFRCDPISEHNRLYWYRQTLGQGPEFLTYFQNEAQLEKSRLLSDRFSAERPKGSFSTLEIQRTEQGDSAMYLCASTLGGSRREEQYFGPGTRLTVT.

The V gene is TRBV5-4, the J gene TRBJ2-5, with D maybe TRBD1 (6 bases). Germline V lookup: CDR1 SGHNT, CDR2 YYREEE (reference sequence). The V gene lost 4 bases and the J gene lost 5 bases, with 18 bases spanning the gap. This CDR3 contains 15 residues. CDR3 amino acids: CASSQKRTAWETQYF. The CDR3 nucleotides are TGTGCCAGCAGCCAGAAGCGGACAGCGTGGGAGACCCAGTACTTC.

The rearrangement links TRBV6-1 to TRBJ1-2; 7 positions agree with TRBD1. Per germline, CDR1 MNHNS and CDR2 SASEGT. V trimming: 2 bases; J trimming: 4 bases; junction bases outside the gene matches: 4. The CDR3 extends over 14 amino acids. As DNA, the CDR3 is TGTGCCAGCAGTGAAAGGACAGGCCTCTATGGCTACACCTTC. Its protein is CASSERTGLYGYTF.

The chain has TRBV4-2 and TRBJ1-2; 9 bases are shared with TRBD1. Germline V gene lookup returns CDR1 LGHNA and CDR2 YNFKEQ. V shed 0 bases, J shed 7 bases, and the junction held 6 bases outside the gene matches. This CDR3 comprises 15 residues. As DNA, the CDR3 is TGTGCCAGCAGCCAAGATAGGACAGGGGTTAGTGGCTACACCTTC. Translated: CASSQDRTGVSGYTF.

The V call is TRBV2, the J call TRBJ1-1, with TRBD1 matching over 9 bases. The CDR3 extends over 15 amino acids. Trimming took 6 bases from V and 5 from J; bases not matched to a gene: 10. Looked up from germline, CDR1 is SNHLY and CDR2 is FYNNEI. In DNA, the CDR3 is TGTGCCAGCAGGGGGGTTGGACAGGGGCGGACTGAAGCTTTCTTT. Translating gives CASRGVGQGRTEAFF.

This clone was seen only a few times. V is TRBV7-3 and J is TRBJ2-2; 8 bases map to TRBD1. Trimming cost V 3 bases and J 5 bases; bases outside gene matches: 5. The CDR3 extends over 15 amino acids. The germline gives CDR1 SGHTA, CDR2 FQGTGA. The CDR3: CASSFRGLGTGELFF. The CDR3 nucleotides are TGTGCCAGCAGCTTCAGGGGGCTAGGGACCGGGGAGCTGTTTTTT. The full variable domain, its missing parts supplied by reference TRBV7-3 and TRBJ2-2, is GAGVSQTPSNKVTEKGKYVELRCDPISGHTALYWYRQSLGQGPEFLIYFQGTGAADDSGLPNDRFFAVRPEGSVSTLKIQRTERGDSAVYLCASSFRGLGTGELFFGEGSRLTVL.

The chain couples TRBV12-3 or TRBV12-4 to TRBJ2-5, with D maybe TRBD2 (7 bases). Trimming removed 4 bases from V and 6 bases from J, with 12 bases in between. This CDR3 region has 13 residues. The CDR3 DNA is TGTGCCAGCAGTTCGGGGGGCCGAAAGACCCAGTACTTC. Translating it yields CASSSGGRKTQYF.

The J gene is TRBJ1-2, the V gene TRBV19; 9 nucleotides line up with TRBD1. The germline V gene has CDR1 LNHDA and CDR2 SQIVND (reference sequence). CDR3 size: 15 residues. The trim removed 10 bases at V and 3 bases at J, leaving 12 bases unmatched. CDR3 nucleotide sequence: TGTGCCACCCGGGACAGGGAAAATGGAGACTATGGCTACACCTTC. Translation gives CATRDRENGDYGYTF.

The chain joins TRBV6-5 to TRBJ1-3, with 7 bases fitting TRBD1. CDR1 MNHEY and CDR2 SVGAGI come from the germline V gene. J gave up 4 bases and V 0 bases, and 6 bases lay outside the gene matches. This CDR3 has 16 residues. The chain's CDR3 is CASSYSMGQLGNTIYF. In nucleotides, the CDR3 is TGTGCCAGCAGTTACTCGATGGGACAGCTCGGAAACACCATATATTTT.

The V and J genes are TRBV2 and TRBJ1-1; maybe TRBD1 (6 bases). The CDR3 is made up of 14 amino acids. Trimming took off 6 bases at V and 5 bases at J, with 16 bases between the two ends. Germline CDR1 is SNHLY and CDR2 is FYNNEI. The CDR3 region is CASRSHEGGTEAFF. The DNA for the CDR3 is TGTGCCAGCAGGTCACATGAGGGGGGGACTGAAGCTTTCTTT.

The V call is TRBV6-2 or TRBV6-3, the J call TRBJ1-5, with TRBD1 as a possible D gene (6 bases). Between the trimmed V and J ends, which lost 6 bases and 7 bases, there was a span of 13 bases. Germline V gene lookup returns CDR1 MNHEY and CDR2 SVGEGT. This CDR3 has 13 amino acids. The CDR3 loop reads CASSRQGRQPQHF. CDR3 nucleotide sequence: TGTGCCAGCAGCCGTCAGGGGCGCCAGCCCCAGCATTTT.

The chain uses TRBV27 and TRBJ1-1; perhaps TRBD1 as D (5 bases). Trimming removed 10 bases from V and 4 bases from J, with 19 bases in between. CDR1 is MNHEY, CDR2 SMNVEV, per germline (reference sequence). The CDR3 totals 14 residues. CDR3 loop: CATGRRGFPTEAFF. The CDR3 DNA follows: TGTGCCACCGGCCGGCGGGGCTTTCCCACTGAAGCTTTCTTT.

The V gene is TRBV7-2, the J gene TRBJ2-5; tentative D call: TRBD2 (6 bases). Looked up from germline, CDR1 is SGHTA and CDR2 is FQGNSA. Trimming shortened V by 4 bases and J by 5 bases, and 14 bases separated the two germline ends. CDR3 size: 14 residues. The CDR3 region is CASSSGLTPETQYF. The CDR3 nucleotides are TGTGCCAGCAGCTCGGGACTTACCCCCGAGACCCAGTACTTC.